Listed below are T cell receptor beta chains from one sample, sequenced in a study of identical twins. In TCRdb, the 5' RACE reads were re-called with MiXCR into one record per CDR3 protein. The table has roughly 690,000 distinct CDR3 sequences, 21% seen once; the top ten hold 4% to 5.5%. This same sample was also part of a study on T cells expressing NK-cell markers.

Sequences were obtained from PBMCs. These receptors all come from a young woman in good health. Both conserved end residues are part of each CDR3. D genes are given only for firm matches. Some rows mark clone size as missing; the rest say once, few, many or name a class of expanded clone.

v_gene: TRBV5-1; d_gene: TRBD1; j_gene: TRBJ1-2; abundance: NA; CDR3nt: TGCGCCAGCAGCCAGAAACAGGGGGCTAGTGGCTACACCTTC; CDR3aa: CASSQKQGASGYTF
v_gene: TRBV20-1; d_gene: NA; j_gene: TRBJ1-4; abundance: many; CDR3nt: TGCAGCCACCACGATACAGGGATGGGAAAACTGTTTTTT; CDR3aa: CSHHDTGMGKLFF
v_gene: TRBV5-1; d_gene: NA; j_gene: TRBJ2-1; abundance: few; CDR3nt: TGCGCCAGCAGCTTGTGGGGTGCTAACAATGAGCAGTTCTTC; CDR3aa: CASSLWGANNEQFF
v_gene: TRBV5-6; d_gene: TRBD2; j_gene: TRBJ2-7; abundance: few; CDR3nt: TGTGCCAGCAGCCTACTCGGGACTACTAGCTCCTACGAGCAGTACTTC; CDR3aa: CASSLLGTTSSYEQYF
v_gene: TRBV29-1; d_gene: TRBD2; j_gene: TRBJ2-3; abundance: few; CDR3nt: TGCAGCGTTGGAAGGGAGAGACTTAGCGGGAATACGCAGTATTTT; CDR3aa: CSVGRERLSGNTQYF
v_gene: TRBV20-1; d_gene: NA; j_gene: TRBJ2-5; abundance: many; CDR3nt: TGCAGTGCTAGTTCCGGGGGAGAGACCCAGTACTTC; CDR3aa: CSASSGGETQYF
v_gene: TRBV5-1; d_gene: TRBD2; j_gene: TRBJ2-1; abundance: few; CDR3nt: TGCGCCAGCAGCTTGGTTCCGGGAGGAGACAATGAGCAGTTCTTC; CDR3aa: CASSLVPGGDNEQFF
v_gene: TRBV29-1; d_gene: TRBD1; j_gene: TRBJ2-7; abundance: few; CDR3nt: TGCAGCGTCGGATCGAACACCGGGACAGGAAACACCTACGAGCAGTACTTC; CDR3aa: CSVGSNTGTGNTYEQYF
v_gene: TRBV6-5; d_gene: TRBD1; j_gene: TRBJ1-1; abundance: NA; CDR3nt: TGTGCCAGCAGTTACTCGGACAGGCTTCCAGAAGCTTTCTTT; CDR3aa: CASSYSDRLPEAFF
v_gene: TRBV6-5; d_gene: NA; j_gene: TRBJ1-4; abundance: many; CDR3nt: TGTGCCACTAGGACGGCTAATGAAAAACTGTTTTTT; CDR3aa: CATRTANEKLFF
v_gene: TRBV12-3/TRBV12-4; d_gene: NA; j_gene: TRBJ1-1; abundance: NA; CDR3nt: TGTGCCAGCAGTGTCAGGGGAAGCGTGAACACTGAAGCTTTCTTT; CDR3aa: CASSVRGSVNTEAFF
v_gene: TRBV28; d_gene: TRBD1; j_gene: TRBJ2-7; abundance: few; CDR3nt: TGTGCCAGCAGCGGTCCCGGACAGGGGTTCTACGAGCAGTACTTC; CDR3aa: CASSGPGQGFYEQYF
v_gene: TRBV20-1; d_gene: TRBD2; j_gene: TRBJ2-3; abundance: few; CDR3nt: TGCAGTGCTAGTATCTCGGCTAGCGGAGTCACAGATACGCAGTATTTT; CDR3aa: CSASISASGVTDTQYF
v_gene: TRBV11-2; d_gene: TRBD2; j_gene: TRBJ2-7; abundance: NA; CDR3nt: TGTGCCAGCAGCTCCTGGACTAGCGTCCCCTACGAGCAGTACTTC; CDR3aa: CASSSWTSVPYEQYF
v_gene: TRBV30; d_gene: TRBD2; j_gene: TRBJ2-5; abundance: NA; CDR3nt: TGTGCCTGGAGTGCGGGACTAGCGGGAAGGGAGACCCAGTACTTC; CDR3aa: CAWSAGLAGRETQYF
v_gene: TRBV5-1; d_gene: NA; j_gene: TRBJ2-3; abundance: NA; CDR3nt: TGCGCCAGCAGCAGGTTCGAGGGGGGAACAGATACGCAGTATTTT; CDR3aa: CASSRFEGGTDTQYF
v_gene: TRBV12-3/TRBV12-4; d_gene: NA; j_gene: TRBJ2-1; abundance: NA; CDR3nt: TGTGCCAGCAGCCAGGGGAGCCTACAGTTCTTC; CDR3aa: CASSQGSLQFF
v_gene: TRBV20-1; d_gene: TRBD1; j_gene: TRBJ1-1; abundance: NA; CDR3nt: TGCAGTGCTAGCCGTGGAGGGGGCGCCCCCACTGAAGCTTTCTTT; CDR3aa: CSASRGGGAPTEAFF
v_gene: TRBV10-1; d_gene: NA; j_gene: TRBJ2-7; abundance: NA; CDR3nt: TGCGCCAGCAGTGTCGGGGCGAGCGAGCAGTACTTC; CDR3aa: CASSVGASEQYF
v_gene: TRBV6-1; d_gene: NA; j_gene: TRBJ2-6; abundance: NA; CDR3nt: TGTGCCAGCATCCGGGGGACCGGGGCCAACGTCCTGACTTTC; CDR3aa: CASIRGTGANVLTF
v_gene: TRBV20-1; d_gene: TRBD2; j_gene: TRBJ2-2; abundance: NA; CDR3nt: TGCAGTGCTAGCGGGGGGTTCGCGAACACCGGGGAGCTGTTTTTT; CDR3aa: CSASGGFANTGELFF
v_gene: TRBV9; d_gene: TRBD2; j_gene: TRBJ2-3; abundance: few; CDR3nt: TGTGCCAGCAGCGTAGCTAGCGGGGGCCTGCCAGATACGCAGTATTTT; CDR3aa: CASSVASGGLPDTQYF
v_gene: TRBV10-3; d_gene: NA; j_gene: TRBJ2-2; abundance: few; CDR3nt: TGTGCCATCAGTGCCGGGACACACACCGGGGAGCTGTTTTTT; CDR3aa: CAISAGTHTGELFF
v_gene: TRBV6-2/TRBV6-3; d_gene: NA; j_gene: TRBJ2-1; abundance: NA; CDR3nt: TGTGCCAGCAGTTACCCTCCGCGGGGTAACAATGAGCAGTTCTTC; CDR3aa: CASSYPPRGNNEQFF
v_gene: TRBV12-3/TRBV12-4; d_gene: NA; j_gene: TRBJ2-2; abundance: NA; CDR3nt: TGTGCCAGCAGTTTTTCAGGGCTGGGCACCGGGGAGCTGTTTTTT; CDR3aa: CASSFSGLGTGELFF
v_gene: TRBV20-1; d_gene: TRBD2; j_gene: TRBJ2-1; abundance: few; CDR3nt: TGCAGTGCCGCGGGGAGGGCCTGGTCCGATGAGCAGTTCTTC; CDR3aa: CSAAGRAWSDEQFF
v_gene: TRBV2; d_gene: NA; j_gene: TRBJ1-5; abundance: NA; CDR3nt: TGTGCCAGCAGTTCAGAGGTAGGGAGCAATCAGCCCCAGCATTTT; CDR3aa: CASSSEVGSNQPQHF
v_gene: TRBV6-2/TRBV6-3; d_gene: TRBD2; j_gene: TRBJ2-7; abundance: NA; CDR3nt: TGTGCCAGCAGTTACCAACTAGCGGGAGATAAGTACGAGCAGTACTTC; CDR3aa: CASSYQLAGDKYEQYF
v_gene: TRBV27; d_gene: TRBD1; j_gene: TRBJ2-3; abundance: NA; CDR3nt: TGTGCCAGCAGTCGGGGACAGGGTATAGATACGCAGTATTTT; CDR3aa: CASSRGQGIDTQYF
v_gene: TRBV6-5; d_gene: NA; j_gene: TRBJ2-5; abundance: NA; CDR3nt: TGTGCCAGCAGTTACTTGCTAGTAAAAGAGACCCAGTACTTC; CDR3aa: CASSYLLVKETQYF
v_gene: TRBV7-9; d_gene: TRBD1; j_gene: TRBJ1-5; abundance: few; CDR3nt: TGTGCCAGCAGCTTAGAGAGGGACAGCTTTAGCAATCAGCCCCAGCATTTT; CDR3aa: CASSLERDSFSNQPQHF
v_gene: TRBV2; d_gene: TRBD2; j_gene: TRBJ2-1; abundance: NA; CDR3nt: TGTGCCAGCAGTGAACTAGCGGGAGACAATGAGCAGTTCTTC; CDR3aa: CASSELAGDNEQFF
v_gene: TRBV27; d_gene: TRBD1; j_gene: TRBJ1-1; abundance: NA; CDR3nt: TGTGCCAGCAGTTCTACACAGGGGGCCAGACAACATGAAGCTTTCTTT; CDR3aa: CASSSTQGARQHEAFF
v_gene: TRBV6-5; d_gene: NA; j_gene: TRBJ1-2; abundance: NA; CDR3nt: TGTGCCAGCAGTTACAGTATAAGCGGCGGCACTAACTATGGCTACACCTTC; CDR3aa: CASSYSISGGTNYGYTF
v_gene: TRBV11-3; d_gene: NA; j_gene: TRBJ2-6; abundance: NA; CDR3nt: TGTGCCAGCGATTCTGGGGCCAACGTCCTGACTTTC; CDR3aa: CASDSGANVLTF
v_gene: TRBV12-3/TRBV12-4; d_gene: NA; j_gene: TRBJ2-5; abundance: few; CDR3nt: TGTGCCAGCAGTTTTCCAGGATCGCAAGAGACCCAGTACTTC; CDR3aa: CASSFPGSQETQYF
v_gene: TRBV5-1; d_gene: TRBD2; j_gene: TRBJ2-1; abundance: NA; CDR3nt: TGCGCCAGCAGTCGAACGGGGGGGCCGAAAAATGAGCAGTTCTTC; CDR3aa: CASSRTGGPKNEQFF
v_gene: TRBV7-6; d_gene: NA; j_gene: TRBJ2-3; abundance: once; CDR3nt: TGTGCCAGCAGCTCCTCGGGACCGAGCACAGATACGCAGTATTTT; CDR3aa: CASSSSGPSTDTQYF
v_gene: TRBV7-2; d_gene: TRBD1; j_gene: TRBJ1-2; abundance: NA; CDR3nt: TGTGCCAGCAGCTTAGCGACAGGGGATTACTATGGCTACACCTTC; CDR3aa: CASSLATGDYYGYTF
v_gene: TRBV29-1; d_gene: TRBD2; j_gene: TRBJ2-5; abundance: many; CDR3nt: TGCAGCGTTCTCTTAGCGGGAGTGGGAGAGACCCAGTACTTC; CDR3aa: CSVLLAGVGETQYF
v_gene: TRBV12-3/TRBV12-4; d_gene: NA; j_gene: TRBJ2-1; abundance: few; CDR3nt: TGTGCCAGCAGCTCCCTTCGGGATAAGGGAAATGAGCAGTTCTTC; CDR3aa: CASSSLRDKGNEQFF
v_gene: TRBV5-1; d_gene: NA; j_gene: TRBJ2-3; abundance: many; CDR3nt: TGCGCCAGCAGCTTGGGGCGCGGTCACACAGATACGCAGTATTTT; CDR3aa: CASSLGRGHTDTQYF
v_gene: TRBV6-5; d_gene: NA; j_gene: TRBJ2-4; abundance: NA; CDR3nt: TGTGCCAGCAGTTACTCGAGAGGGAAAGACATTCAGTACTTC; CDR3aa: CASSYSRGKDIQYF
v_gene: TRBV5-5; d_gene: NA; j_gene: TRBJ1-6; abundance: few; CDR3nt: TGTGCCAGCAGCTTGGTGGCTCAGTCACCCCTCCACTTT; CDR3aa: CASSLVAQSPLHF
v_gene: TRBV6-1; d_gene: NA; j_gene: TRBJ1-6; abundance: NA; CDR3nt: TGTGCCAGCTCCCGGGCCCGGATCAATTCACCCCTCCACTTT; CDR3aa: CASSRARINSPLHF
v_gene: TRBV7-8; d_gene: NA; j_gene: TRBJ1-2; abundance: NA; CDR3nt: TGTGCCAGCAGCCGGTCACAGGTGCACTATGGCTACACCTTC; CDR3aa: CASSRSQVHYGYTF